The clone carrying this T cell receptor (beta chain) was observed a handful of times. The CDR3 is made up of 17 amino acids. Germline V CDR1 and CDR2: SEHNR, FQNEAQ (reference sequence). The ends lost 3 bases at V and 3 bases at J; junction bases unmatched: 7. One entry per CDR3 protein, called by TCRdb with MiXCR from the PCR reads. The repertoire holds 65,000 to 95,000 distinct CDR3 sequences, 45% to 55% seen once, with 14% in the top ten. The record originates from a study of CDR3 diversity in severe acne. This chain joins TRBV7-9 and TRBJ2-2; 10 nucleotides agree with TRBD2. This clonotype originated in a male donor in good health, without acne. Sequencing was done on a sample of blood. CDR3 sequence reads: CASSFRTSGRDTGELFF. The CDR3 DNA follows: TGTGCCAGCAGCTTTCGGACTAGCGGTAGAGACACCGGGGAGCTGTTTTTT.